The 3 T cell receptor beta chains listed next were all sequenced from one sample in a study of CD8 T cells in Susac syndrome (dated by TCRdb to the late 2010s). The library was produced with the immunoSEQ multiplex PCR assay. RNA was extracted using the RNeasy kit, and roughly 0.45 to 1 microgram was reverse transcribed with random hexamers. TCRdb passed the public sequencing reads through fastp at Q25 and MiXCR, retaining productive beta sequences. CDR3 protein duplicates are merged, each entry listing the most common genes and DNA. The sample table holds around 130,000 distinct CDR3 sequences, of which 94% were seen once. More than 0.09% of the sample is held by the ten biggest clonotypes. The sample was CD4+ T cells from PBMCs. Every receptor here comes from a human donor in good health.

The J gene is TRBJ2-3, the V gene TRBV7-2; the D is unclear. The ends were cut back, 1 base at V and 0 bases at J, with 5 bases in the middle. The germline CDR1 and CDR2 sequences are SGHTA and FQGNSA. The CDR3 runs 14 residues. As DNA, the CDR3 is TGTGCCAGCAGCTTAGGCAGGAGCACAGATACGCAGTATTTT. Translating it yields CASSLGRSTDTQYF. Together with reference TRBV7-2 and TRBJ2-3, the CDR3 gives the full variable domain: GAGVSQSPSNKVTEKGKDVELRCDPISGHTALYWYRQSLGQGLEFLIYFQGNSAPDKSGLPSDRFSAERTGGSVSTLTIQRTQQEDSAVYLCASSLGRSTDTQYFGPGTRLTVL.

This sequence joins TRBV2 and TRBJ2-4; 7 bases are a match to TRBD1. V shed 6 bases, J shed 7 bases, and the junction held 9 bases outside the gene matches. The CDR3 runs 14 residues. Germline V lookup: CDR1 SNHLY, CDR2 FYNNEI. CDR3 sequence (DNA): TGTGCCAGCAGCGCCACAGGGGTGGTGAACATTCAGTACTTC. Encoded protein: CASSATGVVNIQYF.

In nucleotides, the CDR3 is TGTGCCAGCAGCTTAGGAAAGACTAGCTCTTATTACGAGCAGTACTTC. This codes for CASSLGKTSSYYEQYF. The chain uses TRBV11-2 and TRBJ2-7; TRBD2 matches 7 bases. The length of the CDR3 is 16 residues. Losses at the gene ends were 1 base for V and 4 bases for J; bases not matched to a gene: 10. CDR1 and CDR2 from the germline V gene are SGHAT and FQNNGV. Full variable domain (missing parts from reference TRBV11-2 and TRBJ2-7): EAGVAQSPRYKIIEKRQSVAFWCNPISGHATLYWYQQILGQGPKLLIQFQNNGVVDDSQLPKDRFSAERLKGVDSTLKIQPAKLEDSAVYLCASSLGKTSSYYEQYFGPGTRLTVT.